The clone carrying this T cell receptor (beta chain) has a count of ten or more. Antigen specificity is unknown. Genomic DNA from bulk tumor acted as the template, and 600 ng was loaded per sample. Several biopsies were collected from each primary tumor during surgery. They were spaced as far apart as possible within the tumor mass. Enrolled individuals presented with untreated, newly diagnosed non-small cell lung cancer and received curative surgery. Multiplex PCR was performed with 32 V and 13 J primers, and it amplified TCR beta CDR3. From the multiplex PCR reads, TCRdb called clonotypes with MiXCR, one entry per CDR3 protein. Among 8,500 to 11,000 distinct CDR3 sequences listed, 15% to 20% were seen once. The record originates from a study of immune heterogeneity within non-small cell lung tumors. Study-level points and caveats: Alongside site-unique high-frequency clones, identical dominant CDR3 beta clonotypes recurred across tumor sites within a patient.

The ends lost 3 bases at V and 1 base at J; junction bases unmatched: 8. Germline V CDR1 and CDR2: SGDLS, YYNGEE. The CDR3 contains 17 residues. The TCR was taken from a middle-aged man with non-small cell lung cancer. The chain carries TRBV9 and TRBJ2-1; 9 nucleotides agree with TRBD2. Sequencing was carried out using lung tumor tissue. The CDR3 reads CASSASSSGVSYNEQFF. CDR3 DNA sequence: TGTGCCAGCAGCGCATCCTCTAGCGGGGTTTCCTACAATGAGCAGTTCTTC.